A single sample gave rise to the 20 T cell receptor beta chains below, sequenced in a study of T cells in Graves' hyperthyroidism and ophthalmopathy. Authors of the study amplified TCR beta CDR3 regions from RNA transcripts. RT-PCR in the first round (using the HTBI primer set) targeted the TCR CDR3. TCRdb re-derived calls from the multiplex PCR reads in MiXCR, one entry per CDR3 protein. The table has around 700,000 distinct CDR3 sequences, around a sixth seen once. Sample: blood. These receptors came from a woman between 50 and 59 years old with Graves' hyperthyroidism that later progressed to Graves' ophthalmopathy.

The gene calls are TRBV29-1 and TRBJ2-1; 11 bases agree with TRBD1. Germline-derived CDR1 and CDR2 are SQVTM and ANQGSEA. J lost 6 bases, V lost 1 base, and 8 bases had no gene match. The CDR3 covers 16 residues. Written as DNA, the CDR3 is TGCAGCGTTGAAGGGGGTTGGGGACAGGGGGTCAATGAGCAGTTCTTC. The encoded protein is CSVEGGWGQGVNEQFF.

The chain has TRBV6-1 and TRBJ1-2, with a possible D match to TRBD1 (6 bases). Between the trimmed V and J ends, which lost 7 bases and 8 bases, there was a span of 20 bases. CDR3 size: 14 residues. CDR1 and CDR2 from the germline V gene are MNHNS and SASEGT. The chain's CDR3 is CASTTINGGQGYTF. The DNA for the CDR3 is TGTGCCAGCACTACCATCAACGGGGGGCAGGGCTACACCTTC.

This clonotype appeared many times. V usage is TRBV5-4 and J usage is TRBJ2-7, with D tentatively TRBD1 or TRBD2 (5 bases each). Germline V gene data show CDR1 as SGHNT and CDR2 as YYREEE (reference sequence). The CDR3 length is 14 residues. V shed 6 bases and J shed 3 bases, with 16 bases lying between them. The CDR3 nucleotides read TGTGCCAGCAAGTCCGGGACGGAACTCTACGAGCAGTACTTC. Its protein product is CASKSGTELYEQYF.

This clonotype was counted many times. The chain links TRBV5-5 to TRBJ1-5, with a tentative D call TRBD1 (5 bases). CDR1 is SGHKS, CDR2 YYEKEE, per germline (reference sequence). Trimming took 6 bases from V and 1 from J, leaving 14 bases between them. The CDR3 runs 15 residues. As DNA, the CDR3 is TGTGCCAGCATGAATGGGGCAGGGAGCAATCAGCCCCAGCATTTT. Its protein is CASMNGAGSNQPQHF.

This clonotype occurred many times. The genes are TRBV15 and TRBJ1-3; 7 bases agree with TRBD1. The CDR3 extends over 18 amino acids. V gave up 0 bases and J gave up 0 bases; unmatched junction bases: 8. In germline, CDR1 is LNHNV, CDR2 YYDKDF (reference sequence). The DNA of the CDR3 is TGTGCCACCAGCAGAGAACTAATAACAGGGGTCTCTGGAAACACCATATATTTT. Amino acid sequence: CATSRELITGVSGNTIYF.

The V and J genes are TRBV27 and TRBJ1-1; D is possibly TRBD1 (5 bases). This CDR3 region has 15 residues. Trimming cost V 3 bases and J 3 bases, with 14 bases left between them. In germline, CDR1 is MNHEY, CDR2 SMNVEV (reference sequence). The CDR3 DNA sequence: TGTGCCAGCAGTTTCAGGACCGGGGGGGACACTGAAGCTTTCTTT. As protein: CASSFRTGGDTEAFF.

This clonotype was counted many times. This rearrangement joins TRBV2 to TRBJ2-2; unclear D gene. CDR1 SNHLY and CDR2 FYNNEI come from the germline V gene. This CDR3 has 13 amino acids. Trimming took 7 bases from V and 4 from J, leaving 10 bases between them. CDR3 sequence: CASIGSFTGELFF. The CDR3 DNA is TGTGCCAGCATCGGAAGCTTCACCGGGGAGCTGTTTTTT.

This clonotype was detected a few times. The rearrangement uses TRBV29-1 and TRBJ2-7; a possible D gene is TRBD1 (5 bases). Trimming removed 6 bases at V and 2 bases at J, with 17 bases between. Germline loops: CDR1 SQVTM, CDR2 ANQGSEA. This CDR3 spans 14 amino acids. The chain's CDR3 is CSVAHGQGTYEQYF. CDR3 sequence (DNA): TGCAGCGTCGCCCACGGACAAGGAACCTACGAGCAGTACTTC.

This clonotype came up many times. This sequence joins TRBV11-3 and TRBJ2-2, with D hard to call. CDR1 is SGHNT, CDR2 YENEEA, per germline. V dropped 2 bases and J dropped 7 bases, with 8 bases sitting between them. CDR3 length equals 13 residues. CDR3 region: CASSLLGVGELFF. In nucleotides, the CDR3 is TGTGCCAGCAGCTTACTCGGCGTCGGGGAGCTGTTTTTT.

CDR3 loop: CASSPQPFYGYTF. CDR3 coding DNA: TGTGCCAGCAGTCCCCAGCCTTTCTATGGCTACACCTTC. The chain combines TRBV12-3 or TRBV12-4 with TRBJ1-2; D not certain. V lost 5 bases and J lost 4, with 11 bases in between. The CDR3 spans 13 residues.

The V and J genes are TRBV3-1 and TRBJ2-1; tentative D call: TRBD2 (7 bases). The V end was cut by 4 bases, the J end by 4 bases, with 17 bases between. The CDR3 contains 16 residues. Germline-derived CDR1 and CDR2 are LGHDT and YNNKEL (reference sequence). The CDR3 is CASSRDSGGPYNEQFF. The CDR3 nucleotides are TGTGCCAGCAGCCGAGATTCGGGGGGCCCTTACAATGAGCAGTTCTTC.

This clonotype was picked up a small number of times. The chain links TRBV19 to TRBJ1-5, with D uncertain. From germline, CDR1 is LNHDA and CDR2 SQIVND (reference sequence). V was trimmed by 5 bases and J by 7 bases, leaving 12 bases between them. The CDR3 covers 13 residues. The CDR3 DNA is TGTGCCAGTAGTCTACGGATGTGGCAGCCCCAGCATTTT. Amino acids: CASSLRMWQPQHF.

The chain links TRBV29-1 to TRBJ2-3, with 12 positions matching TRBD2. Germline V lookup: CDR1 SQVTM, CDR2 ANQGSEA. CDR3 length equals 17 residues. Losses at the gene ends were 7 bases for V and 3 bases for J; bases not matched to a gene: 14. CDR3 bases: TGCAGCGGCCGAGGACTAGCGGGGAACACGGGGACAGATACGCAGTATTTT. Amino acid sequence: CSGRGLAGNTGTDTQYF.

This clonotype was seen a few times. This chain links TRBV11-2 with TRBJ1-5; D is unresolved. Trimming shortened V by 3 bases and J by 10 bases, and 10 bases separated the two germline ends. The germline V gene has CDR1 SGHAT and CDR2 FQNNGV. The CDR3 totals 12 residues. This CDR3 reads CASSFYSLPQHF. Here the CDR3 DNA reads TGTGCCAGCAGCTTTTATAGTTTACCCCAGCATTTT. The full variable domain, rest sourced from reference TRBV11-2 and TRBJ1-5, is EAGVAQSPRYKIIEKRQSVAFWCNPISGHATLYWYQQILGQGPKLLIQFQNNGVVDDSQLPKDRFSAERLKGVDSTLKIQPAKLEDSAVYLCASSFYSLPQHFGDGTRLSIL.

The chain joins TRBV5-1 to TRBJ2-5, with TRBD1 identical over 8 bases. Trimming at V came to 4 bases and at J to 4 bases, leaving 3 bases not matched to a gene. The CDR3 is 13 residues long. Germline CDR1 SGHRS, CDR2 YFSETQ. The CDR3 spells CASSTTGVETQYF. CDR3 DNA: TGCGCCAGCAGCACGACAGGGGTAGAGACCCAGTACTTC.

The J gene is TRBJ2-2, the V gene TRBV5-1, with 7 bases that match TRBD1. The CDR3 extends over 14 amino acids. With 4 bases clipped from V and 14 bases from J, the junction kept 14 bases outside the gene matches. Germline CDR1 and CDR2: SGHRS and YFSETQ. CDR3 residues: CASSITGTDLRLFF. CDR3 nucleotide sequence: TGCGCCAGCAGCATAACCGGGACAGATTTGAGACTGTTTTTT. Full variable domain (rest looked up from reference TRBV5-1 and TRBJ2-2): KAGVTQTPRYLIKTRGQQVTLSCSPISGHRSVSWYQQTPGQGLQFLFEYFSETQRNKGNFPGRFSGRQFSNSRSEMNVSTLELGDSALYLCASSITGTDLRLFFGEGSRLTVL.

The V and J genes are TRBV7-2 and TRBJ1-5; 7 bases line up with TRBD1. The CDR3 loop spans 14 amino acids. V trimming: 5 bases; J trimming: 4 bases; junction bases outside the gene matches: 5. Per germline, CDR1 SGHTA and CDR2 FQGNSA. The CDR3 is CASSIKTGNQPQHF. The CDR3 DNA follows: TGTGCCAGCAGCATTAAGACAGGGAATCAGCCCCAGCATTTT.

This clonotype has at least ten counts. The rearrangement uses TRBV5-1 and TRBJ2-2; D remains unclear. V was clipped by 0 bases and J by 3 bases, with 9 bases between them. Germline CDR1 SGHRS, CDR2 YFSETQ. The CDR3 extends over 15 amino acids. In DNA, the CDR3 is TGCGCCAGCAGCTTGGCTGGGTCGGACACCGGGGAGCTGTTTTTT. Amino acids: CASSLAGSDTGELFF.

J is TRBJ2-1 and V is TRBV6-2 or TRBV6-3; a possible D gene is TRBD2 (5 bases). The length of the CDR3 is 16 residues. V was shortened by 2 bases and J by 4 bases, with 15 bases between the two germline ends. The germline V gene encodes CDR1 MNHEY and CDR2 SVGEGT. CDR3 residues: CASSYGHGEPYNEQFF. In nucleotides, the CDR3 is TGTGCCAGCAGTTACGGGCACGGGGAACCATACAATGAGCAGTTCTTC.

This clonotype was seen a handful of times. The chain couples TRBV29-1 to TRBJ2-1, with D possibly being TRBD2 (5 bases). Germline-derived CDR1 and CDR2 are SQVTM and ANQGSEA. V was pared by 0 bases and J by 0 bases, with 18 bases between. This CDR3 region has 18 residues. CDR3 amino acids: CSVEDLYKSGSSYNEQFF. CDR3 in DNA: TGCAGCGTTGAAGATCTCTATAAATCGGGGAGCTCCTACAATGAGCAGTTCTTC.